The 22 T cell receptor beta chains listed next were all sequenced from one sample in a study of blood T cell repertoires in COVID-19. Clones were read by immunoSEQ multiplex PCR, and TCRdb kept only the in-frame ones, dropping some. The repertoire holds around 300,000 clones, with around 88% as singletons. The sequenced sample was peripheral blood. These receptors all stem from a woman in her 70s with COVID-19, enrolled during active disease.

This clone has a handful of counts. The CDR3 here is CATSDFVSGERGYTF. CDR3 bases: TGTGCCACCAGTGATTTTGTGTCGGGGGAGCGGGGCTACACCTTC. The chain has TRBV24-1 and TRBJ1-2; TRBD1 is a possible D gene (5 bases). V lost 1 base, J lost 8 bases, and 16 bases lay in between. The CDR3 covers 15 residues. Germline values: CDR1 KGHDR, CDR2 SFDVKD.

This clone has just one count. The chain is built from TRBV29-1 and TRBJ1-5; D gene unclear. This CDR3 has 9 amino acids. Germline V CDR1 and CDR2: SQVTM, ANQGSEA. V lost 8 bases and J 5 bases, leaving 4 bases between the germline ends. CDR3 coding DNA: TGCAGCTCATATCAGCCCCAGCATTTT. It encodes CSSYQPQHF. The full variable domain, its missing parts supplied by reference TRBV29-1 and TRBJ1-5, is SAVISQKPSRDICQRGTSLTIQCQVDSQVTMMFWYRQQPGQSLTLIATANQGSEATYESGFVIDKFPISRPNLTFSTLTVSNMSPEDSSIYLCSSYQPQHFGDGTRLSIL.

The chain has TRBV6-5 and TRBJ2-5, with TRBD1 identical over 7 bases. The J segment lost 5 bases and the V segment lost 9 bases, leaving 12 bases of the junction unmatched. The germline V gene has CDR1 MNHEY and CDR2 SVGAGI. The CDR3 runs to 14 residues. CDR3 amino acids: CASRGPQAWETQYF. For the CDR3, the DNA is TGTGCCAGTAGGGGGCCACAGGCATGGGAGACCCAGTACTTC.

This clone was observed a single time. CDR3 in DNA: TGTGCCTGGAGTAAGACAGGGGAATTCTACGAGCAGTACTTC. It specifies CAWSKTGEFYEQYF. The J gene is TRBJ2-7, the V gene TRBV30, with 8 positions matching TRBD1. This CDR3 spans 14 amino acids. Looked up from germline, CDR1 is GTSNPN and CDR2 is SVGIG (reference sequence). The J segment lost 3 bases and the V segment lost 2 bases, leaving 6 bases of the junction unmatched.

The chain has TRBV2 and TRBJ2-5; 8 bases match TRBD1. This CDR3 has 15 amino acids. The trim removed 6 bases at V and 2 bases at J, leaving 8 bases unmatched. Germline CDR1 is SNHLY and CDR2 is FYNNEI. CDR3 sequence: CASRTGQGPQETQYF. The DNA for the CDR3 is TGTGCCAGCAGGACTGGACAGGGCCCACAAGAGACCCAGTACTTC.

This clone has just one count. This chain connects TRBV5-1 to TRBJ2-3, with 14 bases lining up with TRBD2. Germline V gene sequence: CDR1 SGHRS, CDR2 YFSETQ. The V gene end was trimmed by 5 bases and the J gene end by 6 bases; junction bases not matched to a gene: 2. This CDR3 is 14 amino acids long. The CDR3 bases are TGCGCCAGCAGGACTAGCGGGGGGGCCGATACGCAGTATTTT. Its protein product is CASRTSGGADTQYF.

V usage is TRBV6-5 and J usage is TRBJ1-2, with TRBD1 matching over 8 bases. CDR3 length: 14 residues. The J segment lost 7 bases and the V segment lost 0 bases, leaving 4 bases of the junction unmatched. The V gene's germline CDR1 is MNHEY and CDR2 SVGAGI. The CDR3 region is CASSYSGQGFGYTF. The CDR3 DNA follows: TGTGCCAGCAGTTACTCAGGACAGGGATTTGGCTACACCTTC.

The chain employs TRBV18 and TRBJ1-2; 10 bases map to TRBD1. After removal of 2 bases from V and 5 bases from J, the junction contained 5 bases not matched to a gene. CDR3 length equals 15 residues. The germline gives CDR1 KGHSH, CDR2 LQKENI. The DNA for the CDR3 is TGTGCCAGCTCACCAACGACAGGGGGCGAATATGGCTACACCTTC. This sequence encodes CASSPTTGGEYGYTF.

This clone was seen a few times. This chain uses TRBV19 with TRBJ2-2; D is undetermined. The CDR3 is made up of 17 amino acids. Germline V gene data show CDR1 as LNHDA and CDR2 as SQIVND (reference sequence). V lost 3 bases to trimming and J lost 0 bases, with 14 bases between them. The CDR3 loop reads CASSIDEATANTGELFF. The CDR3 DNA reads as TGTGCCAGTAGTATTGACGAGGCCACCGCGAACACCGGGGAGCTGTTTTTT. The full variable domain, its missing parts supplied by reference TRBV19 and TRBJ2-2, is DGGITQSPKYLFRKEGQNVTLSCEQNLNHDAMYWYRQDPGQGLRLIYYSQIVNDFQKGDIAEGYSVSREKKESFPLTVTSAQKNPTAFYLCASSIDEATANTGELFFGEGSRLTVL.

The rearrangement links TRBV28 to TRBJ1-5; 10 positions match TRBD1. The CDR3 has 16 amino acids. Germline V gene data show CDR1 as MDHEN and CDR2 as SYDVKM. V shed 4 bases and J 2 bases; nucleotides not matched to a gene: 5. CDR3 DNA sequence: TGTGCCAGCAGTTCGTATGGGACAGGGGGCAATCAGCCCCAGCATTTT. It is translated as CASSSYGTGGNQPQHF.

The V gene is TRBV5-1, the J gene TRBJ1-1, with D tentatively TRBD1 (6 bases). The germline CDR1 and CDR2 sequences are SGHRS and YFSETQ. Trimming removed 4 bases at V and 7 bases at J, with 8 bases between. CDR3 length: 11 residues. The CDR3: CASSQDSEAFF. CDR3 nucleotide sequence: TGCGCCAGCAGCCAGGACAGTGAAGCTTTCTTT.

This clone was seen only once. The V and J genes are TRBV9 and TRBJ2-7; TRBD2 agrees at 9 bases. Looked up from germline, CDR1 is SGDLS and CDR2 is YYNGEE. J gave up 6 bases and V 2 bases, and 3 bases lay outside the gene matches. The CDR3 totals 13 residues. CDR3: CASSVAGGREQYF. CDR3 sequence (DNA): TGTGCCAGCAGCGTTGCGGGGGGGCGCGAGCAGTACTTC.

J is TRBJ1-3 and V is TRBV27; D gene unclear. This CDR3 region has 15 residues. CDR1 and CDR2 from the germline V gene are MNHEY and SMNVEV (reference sequence). V lost 5 bases and J 0 bases, leaving 11 bases between the germline ends. The CDR3: CASSITAFSGNTIYF. The DNA of the CDR3 is TGTGCCAGCAGTATTACAGCTTTCTCTGGAAACACCATATATTTT.

The chain employs TRBV7-8 and TRBJ1-2, with D possibly matching TRBD1 (5 bases). The CDR3 has 15 amino acids. Deletions cut 5 bases from V and 4 bases from J, with 17 bases between. Per germline, CDR1 SGHVS and CDR2 FQNEAQ. The CDR3 coding sequence is TGTGCCAGCAGCCATACGGGGGGAGACATCTATGGCTACACCTTC. Translated, it gives CASSHTGGDIYGYTF.

The chain is built from TRBV10-3 and TRBJ2-5; D is possibly TRBD1 (6 bases). From germline, CDR1 is ENHRY and CDR2 SYGVKD. V lost 8 bases, J lost 3 bases, and 10 bases lay in between. The CDR3 spans 12 residues. The CDR3 sequence is CAIRAGEETQYF. CDR3 DNA sequence: TGTGCCATCCGAGCAGGGGAAGAGACCCAGTACTTC.

This clone was seen just once. The V and J genes are TRBV15 and TRBJ2-5; 7 bases match TRBD1. Germline-derived CDR1 and CDR2 are LNHNV and YYDKDF (reference sequence). V was pared by 5 bases and J by 1 base, with 7 bases of the junction left unmatched. The CDR3 is made up of 15 amino acids. CDR3 DNA sequence: TGTGCCACCAGCGGAAGACAGGGCTTCCAAGAGACCCAGTACTTC. This encodes CATSGRQGFQETQYF.

The CDR3 here is CASSPTGGNEKLFF. The CDR3 coding sequence is TGTGCCAGCTCACCAACAGGGGGTAATGAAAAACTGTTTTTT. The J gene is TRBJ1-4, the V gene TRBV18; 8 nucleotides match TRBD1. The germline V gene encodes CDR1 KGHSH and CDR2 LQKENI. J lost 4 bases, V lost 2 bases, and 0 bases had no gene match. The CDR3 is made up of 14 amino acids. Full variable domain (rest looked up from reference TRBV18 and TRBJ1-4): NAGVMQNPRHLVRRRGQEARLRCSPMKGHSHVYWYRQLPEEGLKFMVYLQKENIIDESGMPKERFSAEFPKEGPSILRIQQVVRGDSAAYFCASSPTGGNEKLFFGSGTQLSVL.

The CDR3 region has the DNA TGTGCCAGTAGTATAGGGTCCCAGGGATGGGGCTACACCTTC. Translated: CASSIGSQGWGYTF. The J gene is TRBJ1-2, the V gene TRBV19, with a weak D call TRBD1 (5 bases). V lost 1 base, J lost 8 bases, and 14 bases lay in between. The CDR3 runs 14 residues. The germline CDR1 and CDR2 sequences are LNHDA and SQIVND (reference sequence).

The chain recombines TRBV5-5 with TRBJ2-2, with 13 bases identical to TRBD2. The CDR3 consists of 17 residues. CDR1 is SGHKS and CDR2 is YYEKEE in the germline V gene (reference sequence). V shed 0 bases, J shed 8 bases, and the junction held 7 bases outside the gene matches. CDR3 sequence (DNA): TGTGCCAGCAGCTTGGCCCGGGGGACTAGCGGGGCGGGGGAGCTGTTTTTT. This sequence encodes CASSLARGTSGAGELFF.

A few counts support this clone. This chain links TRBV7-9 with TRBJ1-1, with D perhaps matching TRBD1 (6 bases). Germline V gives CDR1 SEHNR, CDR2 FQNEAQ (reference sequence). This CDR3 comprises 14 residues. Trimming took 4 bases from V and 1 from J, leaving 10 bases between them. CDR3 amino acids: CASSSLQGNTEAFF. The CDR3 DNA reads as TGTGCCAGCAGCTCCCTACAGGGGAACACTGAAGCTTTCTTT.

The chain uses TRBV7-2 and TRBJ2-1, with 7 bases aligning to TRBD1. J lost 8 bases, V lost 8 bases, and 9 bases had no gene match. Germline CDR1 SGHTA, CDR2 FQGNSA. The CDR3 sequence is 13 residues long. The DNA for the CDR3 is TGTGCCAGCTCCTGGAGACAGGGTGATGAGCAGTTCTTC. This sequence encodes CASSWRQGDEQFF.

The chain is built from TRBV30 and TRBJ1-2; D is unclear. Trimming took off 1 base at V and 4 bases at J, with 10 bases between the two ends. Germline CDR1 GTSNPN, CDR2 SVGIG (reference sequence). The CDR3 spans 13 residues. As DNA, the CDR3 is TGTGCCTGGAGTGAGGGAGGGTCCTATGGCTACACCTTC. This translates into CAWSEGGSYGYTF.